This T cell receptor (beta chain) is drawn from a study of prognosis after radiotherapy for stage I lung cancer. Looked up from germline, CDR1 is SGHTS and CDR2 is YDEGEE. The CDR3 consists of 13 residues. The V end was cut by 2 bases, the J end by 10 bases, with 12 bases between. TCR beta CDR3 amplification from genomic DNA was performed by two-round multiplex PCR. Individual primers that were specific to each TRBV and TRBJ gene served in first-round PCR. One entry per CDR3 protein, called by TCRdb with MiXCR from the multiplex PCR reads. Of approximately 30,000 distinct CDR3 sequences in the sample, under 35% are singletons; the top ten hold more than 30%. Whole-study results and caveats: Metastatic and non-metastatic patients reportedly diverged in TRBV and TRBJ gene usage.

This clonotype was seen at least ten times. What it binds is not known. The rearrangement joins TRBV5-8 to TRBJ1-4; D might be TRBD1 (5 bases). Sequenced here: PBMCs, sampled before or after stereotactic body radiation therapy (not recorded which). This receptor was obtained from a donor of 50 years or more with non-small cell lung cancer. CDR3 sequence reads: CASSFRELGKLFF. The CDR3 DNA reads TGTGCCAGCAGCTTCAGGGAGCTGGGAAAACTGTTTTTT.